One and the same sample provided the 6 T cell receptor beta chains below, sequenced in a study of shared clonotypes between healthy human individuals. Clones were sequenced by immunoSEQ multiplex PCR, and TCRdb holds only the in-frame ones, with some missing. There are roughly 2,300,000 clones in the sample; under 95% occur only once, and more than 0.35% lies in the top ten. Sequences were obtained from naive CD4+ T cells from PBMCs. The subset denotes: CD45RA+ positively selected. These receptors all come from a young man in good health. Some clones in this sample may be carry-over from other donors' samples.

The chain recombines TRBV6-9 with TRBJ2-3, with a tentative D call TRBD2 (6 bases). Germline V gives CDR1 MNHGY, CDR2 SVAAGI. Trimming shortened V by 7 bases and J by 0 bases, and 17 bases separated the two germline ends. CDR3 length: 16 residues. The CDR3: CASMRRDPKSTDTQYF. The CDR3 nucleotides are TGTGCCAGCATGAGGCGGGACCCTAAAAGCACAGATACGCAGTATTTT.

The V and J genes are TRBV7-7 and TRBJ2-3; tentative D call: TRBD2 (6 bases). V was cut by 5 bases and J by 6 bases, with 12 bases left in between. CDR3 size: 13 residues. The germline gives CDR1 SSHAT, CDR2 FNYEAQ (reference sequence). The CDR3 DNA reads as TGTGCCAGCAGCCCCCAGGGAGGTGATACGCAGTATTTT. This sequence encodes CASSPQGGDTQYF.

J is TRBJ1-5 and V is TRBV19; 7 bases are shared with TRBD1. The CDR3 has 14 amino acids. The V segment lost 9 bases and the J segment 7 bases; nucleotides outside the gene matches: 12. Per germline, CDR1 LNHDA and CDR2 SQIVND (reference sequence). The CDR3 region is CASRRLQGDQPQHF. For the CDR3, the DNA is TGTGCCAGCCGACGTCTCCAGGGGGACCAGCCCCAGCATTTT. The full variable domain, with the rest looked up from reference TRBV19 and TRBJ1-5, is DGGITQSPKYLFRKEGQNVTLSCEQNLNHDAMYWYRQDPGQGLRLIYYSQIVNDFQKGDIAEGYSVSREKKESFPLTVTSAQKNPTAFYLCASRRLQGDQPQHFGDGTRLSIL.

The chain recombines TRBV9 with TRBJ2-5; D remains unclear. In germline, CDR1 is SGDLS, CDR2 YYNGEE. V dropped 0 bases and J dropped 5 bases, with 8 bases sitting between them. The CDR3 runs 13 residues. The CDR3 loop reads CASSVAIAETQYF. The CDR3 DNA reads as TGTGCCAGCAGCGTAGCGATCGCGGAGACCCAGTACTTC. The full variable domain, in which reference TRBV9 and TRBJ2-5 provide the parts outside the CDR3, is DSGVTQTPKHLITATGQRVTLRCSPRSGDLSVYWYQQSLDQGLQFLIQYYNGEERAKGNILERFSAQQFPDLHSELNLSSLELGDSALYFCASSVAIAETQYFGPGTRLLVL.

This chain joins TRBV6-5 and TRBJ1-5; the D gene is possibly TRBD1 (6 bases). This CDR3 is 13 amino acids long. Germline assignment: CDR1 MNHEY and CDR2 SVGAGI. Trimming removed 4 bases from V and 8 bases from J, with 12 bases in between. CDR3 in amino acids: CASSSYRGEPQHF. For the CDR3, the DNA is TGTGCCAGCAGTTCGTATAGGGGGGAGCCCCAGCATTTT.

The genes are TRBV18 and TRBJ1-3, with D hard to call. Trimming stripped 3 bases from V and 0 bases from J, with 12 bases between. Germline CDR1 reads KGHSH; CDR2 reads LQKENI. The CDR3 is 16 amino acids. The CDR3 region is CASSPPRMSSGNTIYF. The CDR3 nucleotides read TGTGCCAGCTCACCTCCAAGGATGAGCTCTGGAAACACCATATATTTT.